Below are 15 T cell receptor beta chains sequenced from a single sample in a study of T cell responses to AZD1222 COVID-19 vaccine. Here immunoSEQ multiplex PCR was the method, and the copy in TCRdb shows in-frame clones only, minus some. The sample has some 150,000 clones; around 91% are singletons. The sequences come from peripheral blood, collected on day 0 of AZD1222 vaccination. These receptors all stem from an adult in good health.

This clone was seen only once. Other DNA sequences of this sample code for an identical CDR3. The chain carries TRBV5-1 and TRBJ2-5, with D maybe TRBD1 (5 bases). Germline V gene data show CDR1 as SGHRS and CDR2 as YFSETQ. CDR3 length: 13 amino acids. V was shortened by 0 bases and J by 5 bases, with 8 bases between the two germline ends. The CDR3 is CASSLGGAETQYF. CDR3 bases: TGCGCCAGCAGCTTGGGGGGCGCGGAGACCCAGTACTTC.

The chain has TRBV5-1 and TRBJ1-2, with 7 bases lining up with TRBD1. The CDR3 is made up of 17 amino acids. Germline CDR1 is SGHRS and CDR2 is YFSETQ. V was pared by 2 bases and J by 3 bases, with 13 bases of the junction left unmatched. CDR3 DNA: TGCGCCAGCAGCTTTGCCCCTCGAAACAGGGGTCACTATGGCTACACCTTC. Residues: CASSFAPRNRGHYGYTF.

The chain recombines TRBV12-2 with TRBJ2-2; the listed D gene, TRBD2, was not tested against the DNA. TRBV12-2 is tagged as a pseudogene. The CDR3 contains 19 residues. Here the CDR3 DNA reads TGTGCAAGTCGCCCACGACTAGCGGGAGAATTGGCGAACACCGGGGAGCTGTTTTTT. This sequence encodes CASRPRLAGELANTGELFF.

Of note for this clone: The junction shows a germline mismatch at one end, possibly a read error. The chain employs TRBV4-1 and TRBJ2-1, with 11 bases lining up with TRBD1. The CDR3 length is 14 residues. The V gene's germline CDR1 is MGHRA and CDR2 YSYEKL. CDR3 in amino acids: CASSQDLSRDRGIF. CDR3 in DNA: TGCGCCAGCAGCCAAGATTTATCAAGGGACAGGGGGATCTTC.

The chain has TRBV5-6 and TRBJ2-7; D gene ambiguous. The CDR3 covers 15 residues. Germline V gene lookup returns CDR1 SGHDT and CDR2 YYEEEE. V lost 4 bases and J 0 bases, leaving 14 bases between the germline ends. This chain's CDR3 is CASSLGRPSSYEQYF. The CDR3 region has the DNA TGTGCCAGCAGCCTGGGTAGGCCGAGCTCCTACGAGCAGTACTTC.

The chain carries TRBV28 and TRBJ1-3, with 9 bases aligning to TRBD1. CDR3 length: 15 amino acids. V trimming: 10 bases; J trimming: 0 bases; junction bases outside the gene matches: 7. CDR1 is MDHEN and CDR2 is SYDVKM in the germline V gene. CDR3 residues: CATRTGAISGNTIYF. The CDR3 DNA follows: TGTGCCACCAGGACAGGGGCCATCTCTGGAAACACCATATATTTT.

The chain couples TRBV28 to TRBJ1-2, with TRBD1 matching over 7 bases. This CDR3 is built from 11 residues. From germline, CDR1 is MDHEN and CDR2 SYDVKM. J lost 8 bases, V lost 8 bases, and 5 bases had no gene match. The CDR3 nucleotides are TGTGCCAGCGGGACAGAGTGGGGCTACACCTTC. The encoded protein is CASGTEWGYTF.

The chain links TRBV27 to TRBJ1-1; no definite D call. The CDR3 is 13 amino acids. The germline CDR1 and CDR2 sequences are MNHEY and SMNVEV (reference sequence). With 2 bases removed from V and 1 base from J, the gap between germline ends came to 5 bases. The CDR3 DNA follows: TGTGCCAGCAGTTTAGGTAGGAACACTGAAGCTTTCTTT. Translated, it gives CASSLGRNTEAFF.

As regards this clone: Other DNA sequences from this sample encode an identical CDR3 as well. V and J are TRBV5-6 and TRBJ2-7; unclear D gene. V lost 0 bases and J lost 2, with 6 bases in between. The CDR3 has 13 amino acids. From germline, CDR1 is SGHDT and CDR2 YYEEEE. In nucleotides, the CDR3 is TGTGCCAGCAGCTTGGGAGATCCCTACGAGCAGTACTTC. Its translation: CASSLGDPYEQYF. The complete variable domain, with remaining parts taken from reference TRBV5-6 and TRBJ2-7, reads DAGVTQSPTHLIKTRGQQVTLRCSPKSGHDTVSWYQQALGQGPQFIFQYYEEEERQRGNFPDRFSGHQFPNYSSELNVNALLLGDSALYLCASSLGDPYEQYFGPGTRLTVT.

The chain couples TRBV28 to TRBJ2-2, with TRBD2 as a possible D gene (5 bases). Germline CDR1 reads MDHEN; CDR2 reads SYDVKM. This CDR3 is built from 14 residues. The germline V and J ends were trimmed by 8 bases and 6 bases, with 16 bases remaining between them. The chain's CDR3 is CASYASLDSGELFF. The CDR3 DNA is TGTGCCAGCTATGCCTCTCTGGACTCCGGGGAGCTGTTTTTT.

Here the CDR3 reads CASSRRLADSETQYF. The CDR3 DNA reads TGTGCCAGCAGCCGCAGACTAGCGGATTCGGAGACCCAGTACTTC. The chain combines TRBV6-5 with TRBJ2-5, with TRBD2 identical over 9 bases. Germline CDR1 MNHEY, CDR2 SVGAGI. With 6 bases clipped from V and 5 bases from J, the junction kept 10 bases outside the gene matches. This CDR3 region has 15 residues.

The J gene is TRBJ1-4, the V gene TRBV7-2, with D unresolved. V lost 1 base and J lost 4, with 7 bases in between. The CDR3 runs 14 residues. CDR1 is SGHTA and CDR2 is FQGNSA in the germline V gene. This chain's CDR3 is CASSLEIGNEKLFF. CDR3 bases: TGTGCCAGCAGCTTAGAAATCGGTAATGAAAAACTGTTTTTT.

This chain joins TRBV18 and TRBJ2-5; a possible D gene is TRBD2 (6 bases). With 2 bases removed from V and 0 bases from J, the gap between germline ends came to 7 bases. The CDR3 spans 14 residues. Germline V CDR1 and CDR2: KGHSH, LQKENI. The CDR3 is CASSPRDYQETQYF. The CDR3 DNA reads as TGTGCCAGCTCACCAAGGGACTACCAAGAGACCCAGTACTTC.

The chain couples TRBV7-2 to TRBJ2-1, with 9 bases fitting TRBD2. The junction had 10 bases not matched to a gene; V was cut back by 1 base and J by 9 bases. The CDR3 is 16 amino acids. Per germline, CDR1 SGHTA and CDR2 FQGNSA. The CDR3 sequence is CASSLVGGTSTGEQFF. The CDR3 coding sequence is TGTGCCAGCAGCTTAGTTGGAGGGACTAGCACAGGTGAGCAGTTCTTC. Full variable domain (missing parts from reference TRBV7-2 and TRBJ2-1): GAGVSQSPSNKVTEKGKDVELRCDPISGHTALYWYRQSLGQGLEFLIYFQGNSAPDKSGLPSDRFSAERTGGSVSTLTIQRTQQEDSAVYLCASSLVGGTSTGEQFFGPGTRLTVL.

This clone has a handful of counts. The rearrangement uses TRBV6-2 or TRBV6-3 and TRBJ2-7, with D possibly TRBD1 on 6 matching bases. Germline values: CDR1 MNHEY, CDR2 SVGEGT. Trimming took 5 bases from V and 5 from J, leaving 16 bases between them. CDR3 length: 14 amino acids. The CDR3 protein is CASSKGHQKDEQYF. For the CDR3, the DNA is TGTGCCAGCAGTAAGGGACATCAAAAAGACGAGCAGTACTTC.